A single sample is the source of the 18 T cell receptor beta chains below, sequenced in a study of cytomegalovirus exposure and HLA in healthy donors. The method was immunoSEQ multiplex PCR; TCRdb's version includes in-frame clones alone and lacks a portion of them. The top ten clones hold less than 2% of a sample with approximately 120,000 clones, 70% to 90% of them seen once. Sequencing used PBMCs. These receptors were taken from a young woman in good health and CMV-seronegative.

The V and J genes are TRBV7-6 and TRBJ2-7, with D possibly TRBD1 on 5 matching bases. The CDR3 is 17 residues long. From germline, CDR1 is SGHVS and CDR2 FNYEAQ. Trimming took off 2 bases at V and 4 bases at J, with 21 bases between the two ends. The DNA for the CDR3 is TGTGCCAGCAGCTTACCGACAGCCCCTACACTATGGTACGAGCAGTACTTC. This codes for CASSLPTAPTLWYEQYF.

The chain carries TRBV18 and TRBJ2-7, with 11 bases fitting TRBD1. This CDR3 region has 15 residues. Germline V gene sequence: CDR1 KGHSH, CDR2 LQKENI. V gave up 8 bases and J gave up 1 base; unmatched junction bases: 7. The CDR3 region has the DNA TGTGCCAGCACCTACGGGACAGGGGGATCCTACGAGCAGTACTTC. Residues: CASTYGTGGSYEQYF.

CDR3 nucleotides: TGTGCCAGCAGCCCAGTCGTGGTAAACACAGATACGCAGTATTTT. Its protein product is CASSPVVVNTDTQYF. The V and J genes are TRBV6-1 and TRBJ2-3; D not certain. V shed 6 bases and J shed 2 bases, with 15 bases lying between them. The CDR3 extends over 15 amino acids. Germline CDR1 reads MNHNS; CDR2 reads SASEGT.

V and J are TRBV6-5 and TRBJ2-7, with 9 bases matching TRBD1. This CDR3 is built from 15 residues. CDR1 and CDR2 (germline): MNHEY, SVGAGI. The trim removed 0 bases at V and 4 bases at J, leaving 4 bases unmatched. CDR3 in DNA: TGTGCCAGCAGTTACTCGAACAGGGGGCATTACGAGCAGTACTTC. Its protein is CASSYSNRGHYEQYF.

To note about this clone: Other DNA sequences in this sample translate to the same CDR3. The chain has TRBV9 and TRBJ2-1; 12 bases are shared with TRBD2. J gave up 5 bases and V 0 bases, and 0 bases lay outside the gene matches. The CDR3 contains 15 residues. Germline V gene sequence: CDR1 SGDLS, CDR2 YYNGEE. The CDR3 sequence is CASSVGLAGDNEQFF. In DNA, the CDR3 is TGTGCCAGCAGCGTAGGACTAGCGGGGGACAATGAGCAGTTCTTC.

This chain uses TRBV13 with TRBJ1-1; no clear D. The CDR3 sequence is 12 residues long. V shed 4 bases and J shed 0 bases, with 3 bases lying between them. In germline, CDR1 is PRHDT, CDR2 FYEKMQ (reference sequence). The CDR3 DNA is TGTGCCAGCAGCTATATGAACACTGAAGCTTTCTTT. Protein sequence: CASSYMNTEAFF.

V gene TRBV10-1 combines with J gene TRBJ2-2, with D perhaps matching TRBD2 (6 bases). Germline values: CDR1 WNHNN, CDR2 SYGVQD (reference sequence). V dropped 4 bases and J dropped 2 bases, with 8 bases sitting between them. The CDR3 has 14 amino acids. For the CDR3, the DNA is TGCGCCAGCAGTGGGGGGGTTAACACCGGGGAGCTGTTTTTT. Translated, it gives CASSGGVNTGELFF.

V and J are TRBV5-4 and TRBJ2-1; 7 bases are a match to TRBD2. Germline V gene data show CDR1 as SGHNT and CDR2 as YYREEE (reference sequence). The CDR3 is 15 amino acids. Trimming removed 4 bases from V and 4 bases from J; junction bases left unmatched: 8. CDR3 protein: CASSQASGLYNEQFF. The CDR3 nucleotides read TGTGCCAGCAGCCAAGCTAGCGGCCTTTACAATGAGCAGTTCTTC.

The rearrangement links TRBV2 to TRBJ1-2; the match to TRBD1 covers 7 bases. V shed 7 bases, J shed 4 bases, and the junction held 15 bases outside the gene matches. The CDR3 spans 16 residues. Germline V CDR1 and CDR2: SNHLY, FYNNEI. CDR3 DNA: TGTGCCAGCACCATGAGCTGGGACAGATCGACCTATGGCTACACCTTC. Protein product: CASTMSWDRSTYGYTF.

The chain employs TRBV27 and TRBJ2-6; D might be TRBD1 (6 bases). This CDR3 region has 17 residues. Germline-derived CDR1 and CDR2 are MNHEY and SMNVEV (reference sequence). V shed 5 bases and J shed 1 base, with 15 bases lying between them. The chain's CDR3 is CASSVSGGASGANVLTF. CDR3 DNA: TGTGCCAGCAGTGTCAGTGGGGGCGCTTCTGGGGCCAACGTCCTGACTTTC.

The V gene is TRBV7-2, the J gene TRBJ1-2; the match to TRBD1 covers 11 bases. CDR3 size: 13 residues. CDR1 and CDR2 (germline): SGHTA, FQGNSA. The trim removed 4 bases at V and 8 bases at J, leaving 3 bases unmatched. The CDR3 bases are TGTGCCAGCAGCTGGGGGACAGGGGGAGGCTACACCTTC. This encodes CASSWGTGGGYTF. Combining the CDR3 with reference TRBV7-2 and TRBJ1-2 gives the whole variable domain GAGVSQSPSNKVTEKGKDVELRCDPISGHTALYWYRQSLGQGLEFLIYFQGNSAPDKSGLPSDRFSAERTGGSVSTLTIQRTQQEDSAVYLCASSWGTGGGYTFGSGTRLTVV.

This sequence joins TRBV28 and TRBJ1-2, with D possibly matching TRBD1 (5 bases). Per germline, CDR1 MDHEN and CDR2 SYDVKM. The CDR3 extends over 16 amino acids. Trimming removed 3 bases at V and 5 bases at J, with 19 bases between. The CDR3 here is CASSLVGSRQSYGYTF. CDR3 nucleotide sequence: TGTGCCAGCAGTTTGGTGGGCTCAAGACAGAGTTATGGCTACACCTTC.

The V call is TRBV19, the J call TRBJ2-7; 13 positions match TRBD2. CDR1 LNHDA and CDR2 SQIVND come from the germline V gene (reference sequence). Losses at the gene ends were 4 bases for V and 4 bases for J; bases not matched to a gene: 16. This CDR3 spans 19 amino acids. Written as DNA, the CDR3 is TGTGCCAGTAGTAGTATAGGAACTAGCGGGAGGGCCTCCCCATACGAGCAGTACTTC. Amino acids: CASSSIGTSGRASPYEQYF. Complete variable domain (other parts from reference TRBV19 and TRBJ2-7): DGGITQSPKYLFRKEGQNVTLSCEQNLNHDAMYWYRQDPGQGLRLIYYSQIVNDFQKGDIAEGYSVSREKKESFPLTVTSAQKNPTAFYLCASSSIGTSGRASPYEQYFGPGTRLTVT.

This sequence joins TRBV7-8 and TRBJ2-1; 8 positions match TRBD2. V shed 7 bases, J shed 7 bases, and the junction held 12 bases outside the gene matches. The CDR3 sequence is 15 residues long. The germline V gene has CDR1 SGHVS and CDR2 FQNEAQ. CDR3 protein: CASTVTAGGRNEQFF. The CDR3 DNA follows: TGTGCCAGCACCGTGACCGCGGGGGGACGGAATGAGCAGTTCTTC.

The chain combines TRBV28 with TRBJ1-5, with TRBD1 matching over 10 bases. This CDR3 spans 15 amino acids. Germline V gives CDR1 MDHEN, CDR2 SYDVKM. Losses at the gene ends were 6 bases for V and 5 bases for J; bases not matched to a gene: 7. CDR3 DNA sequence: TGTGCCAGCAGAACCTTGGGGACAGGGGATCAGCCCCAGCATTTT. As protein: CASRTLGTGDQPQHF.

The CDR3 region is CASSLRGGTDTQYF. DNA for the CDR3: TGTGCCAGCAGCTTACGGGGAGGGACAGATACGCAGTATTTT. The chain is built from TRBV7-2 and TRBJ2-3; 7 bases are shared with TRBD2. With V trimmed by 2 bases and J by 3 bases, 2 bases remained unmatched. CDR3 length equals 14 residues. CDR1 is SGHTA and CDR2 is FQGNSA in the germline V gene.

This clone was counted a few times. The chain combines TRBV2 with TRBJ2-7, with 8 bases fitting TRBD2. The length of the CDR3 is 15 residues. Germline assignment: CDR1 SNHLY and CDR2 FYNNEI. V trimming: 2 bases; J trimming: 4 bases; junction bases outside the gene matches: 7. This CDR3 reads CASSELASGSYEQYF. Written as DNA, the CDR3 is TGTGCCAGCAGTGAACTGGCTAGCGGGTCGTACGAGCAGTACTTC.

CDR3 DNA: TGTGCCAGCAGCGTAGGCCTAGCGGGAGTTGGTGAGCAGTTCTTC. Protein sequence: CASSVGLAGVGEQFF. The rearrangement links TRBV9 to TRBJ2-1; 10 bases match TRBD2. CDR1 and CDR2 from the germline V gene are SGDLS and YYNGEE. The trim removed 0 bases at V and 9 bases at J, leaving 6 bases unmatched. This CDR3 is 15 amino acids long.